This T cell receptor beta chain was retrieved from a study of regulatory T cells in long-lasting Graves disease. Time point noted: persistent/refractory GD, antithyroid drugs over 5 years with positive TRAb. RNA from PBMCs was the source of the TCR library. Study results and limitations: Persistent patients shared more public clonotypes (approximately 2,700) than newly diagnosed patients (around 1,000). The study found TRBV28, TRBJ1-2 and TRBJ2-5 favored in persistent disease.

The V gene end was trimmed by 1 base and the J gene end by 6 bases; junction bases not matched to a gene: 10. The CDR3 length is 18 residues. As regards this clonotype: Its antigen is unidentified.

In building TCR beta libraries, iRepertoire HTBI primers were used together with Arm-PCR of CDR3 regions. TCRdb called the multiplex PCR reads again in MiXCR, with one record for every CDR3 protein. The profile covers around 460,000 distinct CDR3 sequences, with around a fifth appearing a single time and 6.5% to 9% taken by the ten largest. J is TRBJ2-2 and V is TRBV12-3 or TRBV12-4, with TRBD1 identical over 11 bases. The clonotype was recovered from a female donor with Graves disease. The source material was peripheral blood mononuclear cells (PBMCs), sampled when the disease was refractory, from a patient treated with antithyroid drugs. CDR3 bases: TGTGCCAGCAGTTTAGGAAGGCCCGGGACAGGGGGTCCCGGGGAGCTGTTTTTT. This translates into CASSLGRPGTGGPGELFF.